These T cell receptor beta chains were read from a single sample in a study of blood T cell repertoires in COVID-19. TCRdb keeps only in-frame clones here, not all; method: immunoSEQ multiplex PCR. The table shows roughly 220,000 clones, with 90% occurring only once. The sequenced sample was PBMCs or T cells enriched from blood (not recorded which). The source of these receptors is a man younger than 40 who had been exposed to COVID-19. Each CDR3 is given with its conserved first and last residue. A D gene is named only where the DNA matches it firmly. A clone size is listed for some rows: how often the clone was seen (once, few, many), or a class if it is expanded.

v_call	d_call	clone_size	j_call	cdr3_nt	cdr3_aa
TRBV11-2	NA	NA	TRBJ1-6	TGTGCCAGCAGCTTAGGGGGAGGGCGGGATTCACCCCTCCACTTT	CASSLGGGRDSPLHF
TRBV2	NA	NA	TRBJ1-2	TGTGCCAGCAGTGAAGTGCGCTATGGCTACACCTTC	CASSEVRYGYTF
TRBV11-3	NA	NA	TRBJ2-2	TGTGCCAGCAGCTTAGGTCGGGCGAACACCGGGGAGCTGTTTTTT	CASSLGRANTGELFF
TRBV6-5	NA	NA	TRBJ2-7	TGTGCCAGCGGGGGGGACAGGTTCTCCTACGAGCAGTACTTC	CASGGDRFSYEQYF
TRBV14	TRBD1	NA	TRBJ1-1	TGTGCCAGCAGCCCCAGACAGGGGCTACTAGCTTTCTTT	CASSPRQGLLAFF
TRBV7-2	NA	NA	TRBJ2-5	TGTGCCAGCAGCTTATGGACAGAACAAGAGACCCAGTACTTC	CASSLWTEQETQYF
TRBV20-1	NA	NA	TRBJ2-1	TGCAGTGCTAGTTCCCGGTTAGACAATGAGCAGTTCTTC	CSASSRLDNEQFF
TRBV6-1	NA	NA	TRBJ1-4	TGTGCCAGCAGTGAAGCAGGAACAGCATATGAAAAACTGTTTTTT	CASSEAGTAYEKLFF
TRBV6-5	TRBD1	once	TRBJ2-1	TGTGCCAGCAGTTACTCGCCGGGACAGCGTTCGTCCGAGCAGTTCTTC	CASSYSPGQRSSEQFF
TRBV29-1	TRBD1	NA	TRBJ1-1	TGCAGCGCCCTAGACAGGGCCGGGACCATGAACACTGAAGCTTTCTTT	CSALDRAGTMNTEAFF
TRBV14	NA	NA	TRBJ1-1	TGTGCCAGCAGCCAAGGAAGTGAGGCTTTCTTT	CASSQGSEAFF
TRBV19	TRBD1	NA	TRBJ1-1	TGTGCCAGTAGTATAGGGGACAGCACTGAAGCTTTCTTT	CASSIGDSTEAFF
TRBV7-3	TRBD1	NA	TRBJ1-1	TGTGCCAGCAGCTTAACAGGGGGCAATACTGAAGCTTTCTTT	CASSLTGGNTEAFF
TRBV19	NA	NA	TRBJ1-2	TGTGCCAGTAGTAACCGGGACTCCTGGGGGTATGGCTACACCTTC	CASSNRDSWGYGYTF
TRBV27	NA	once	TRBJ1-6	TGTGCCAGCAGTTTCCTACCACCTCCCAATTCACCCCTCCACTTT	CASSFLPPPNSPLHF
TRBV7-2	TRBD1	NA	TRBJ2-1	TGTGCCAGCAGCTCCCCTGGGGACAGCTCCTACAATGAGCAGTTCTTC	CASSSPGDSSYNEQFF
TRBV4-3	TRBD1	NA	TRBJ1-2	TGCGCCAGCAGCCAAGAGTTACAGGGGGCGCGAGGCTACACCTTC	CASSQELQGARGYTF
TRBV4-3	TRBD2	NA	TRBJ2-1	TGCGCCAGCAGCCAAGTGTCCGGGGGGACTAGCGGGGGTGAGCAGTTCTTC	CASSQVSGGTSGGEQFF
TRBV7-9	NA	NA	TRBJ1-2	TGTGCCAGCAGCTTCACTGTCGGCGGGGACGGCTACACCTTC	CASSFTVGGDGYTF
TRBV19	NA	NA	TRBJ1-4	TGTGCCAGTAGTCGAACCCGAATTGTAACTGATGTGTTTTTT	CASSRTRIVTDVFF
TRBV5-1	NA	NA	TRBJ1-2	TGCGCCAGCAGCTTGTCCGGGGTCGGTGGCTACACCTTC	CASSLSGVGGYTF
TRBV6-5	NA	NA	TRBJ2-7	TGTGCCAGCAGTTACTCGATCCCTCGGTACAGAACCGAGCAGTACTTC	CASSYSIPRYRTEQYF
TRBV10-2	TRBD2	NA	TRBJ2-7	TGCGCCAGCCTAATAACTAGCGGGGGATACGAGCAGTACTTC	CASLITSGGYEQYF
TRBV3-1/TRBV3-2	NA	NA	TRBJ2-2	TGTGCCAGCAGCCAAGGGGGAGGCCCCCTTTGGAACACCGGGGAGCTGTTTTTT	CASSQGGGPLWNTGELFF
TRBV6-1	TRBD1	NA	TRBJ2-7	TGTGCCAGCAGTGAGCGTCCCTCAGGGGGCCCACGGGACGAGCAGTACTTC	CASSERPSGGPRDEQYF
TRBV2	NA	NA	TRBJ1-2	TGTGCCAGCAGTGAAAGCGGACGGAGCTACACCTTC	CASSESGRSYTF
TRBV4-2	NA	NA	TRBJ1-1	TGTGCCAGCAGCCAAGTATCAGAACTGAACACTGAAGCTTTCTTT	CASSQVSELNTEAFF
TRBV5-1	TRBD1	NA	TRBJ2-1	TGCGCCAGCAGCTTCGGACAGGGGGCCTACAATGAGCAGTTCTTC	CASSFGQGAYNEQFF
TRBV19	TRBD1	NA	TRBJ2-7	TGTGCCAGTAGACAAGCACCCGGGACAGGGAGTAACTACGAGCAGTACTTC	CASRQAPGTGSNYEQYF
TRBV10-3	TRBD1	NA	TRBJ2-7	TGTGCCATCAGTGAGTCCCGGACAGGGGTTACCCACGAGCAGTACTTC	CAISESRTGVTHEQYF
TRBV3-1/TRBV3-2	TRBD1	NA	TRBJ2-7	TGTGCCAGCAGCTACGGACAGGGTGGTTACGAGCAGTACTTC	CASSYGQGGYEQYF
TRBV5-1	TRBD2	NA	TRBJ2-4	TGCGCCAGCAGCCTCGGTAGCGGGAACTTAGCCAAAAACATTCAGTACTTC	CASSLGSGNLAKNIQYF
TRBV7-6	TRBD1	NA	TRBJ1-5	TGTGCCAGCAGCTCAACAGGGGGCACGGATCAGCCCCAGCATTTT	CASSSTGGTDQPQHF
TRBV15	TRBD1	NA	TRBJ2-7	TGTGCCACCAGCACCACCGGGACAGGAGACCCCTACGAGCAGTACTTC	CATSTTGTGDPYEQYF
TRBV7-8	TRBD1	NA	TRBJ1-2	TGTGCCAGCAGCCTTAGGGACAGTGCTAACTATGGCTACACCTTC	CASSLRDSANYGYTF
TRBV6-5	TRBD2	NA	TRBJ2-7	TGTGCCAGCACCGGGACTAGCGGAACCTACGAGCAGTACTTC	CASTGTSGTYEQYF
TRBV5-8	NA	once	TRBJ2-1	TGTGCCAGCTTGACCGGACGGGGTCACGATGAGCAGTTCTTC	CASLTGRGHDEQFF
TRBV9	NA	few	TRBJ2-1	TGTGCCAGCAGCCCCGGGGGGCCCTGGTACAATGAGCAGTTCTTC	CASSPGGPWYNEQFF
TRBV5-6	NA	NA	TRBJ1-2	TGTGCCAGCAGCTTTCTAGGGACACGGATACCTTATGGCTACACCTTC	CASSFLGTRIPYGYTF
TRBV4-1	NA	once	TRBJ2-2	TGCGCCAGCAGTAATCCCGGGGAGCTGTTTTTT	CASSNPGELFF
TRBV6-1	TRBD1	NA	TRBJ1-6	TGTGCCAGCAGTGAAGGGACAGGCGGCCGGGTAAGGCCCCTCCACTTT	CASSEGTGGRVRPLHF
TRBV11-2	NA	NA	TRBJ1-1	TGTGCCAGCAGCTCTTTTACTGAAGCTTTCTTT	CASSSFTEAFF
TRBV11-2	TRBD1	NA	TRBJ1-6	TGTGCCAGCAGCTTAGGACAGGGCTACTCCTATAATTCACCCCTCCACTTT	CASSLGQGYSYNSPLHF
TRBV7-3	NA	NA	TRBJ1-1	TGTGCCAGCAGCCCAAACAGGGCCCTGGGAGCTTTCTTT	CASSPNRALGAFF
TRBV11-2	TRBD2	once	TRBJ2-5	TGTGCCAGCAGCTTAGTTCTTGCTAGCGGGGGCCGGGAGACCCAGTACTTC	CASSLVLASGGRETQYF